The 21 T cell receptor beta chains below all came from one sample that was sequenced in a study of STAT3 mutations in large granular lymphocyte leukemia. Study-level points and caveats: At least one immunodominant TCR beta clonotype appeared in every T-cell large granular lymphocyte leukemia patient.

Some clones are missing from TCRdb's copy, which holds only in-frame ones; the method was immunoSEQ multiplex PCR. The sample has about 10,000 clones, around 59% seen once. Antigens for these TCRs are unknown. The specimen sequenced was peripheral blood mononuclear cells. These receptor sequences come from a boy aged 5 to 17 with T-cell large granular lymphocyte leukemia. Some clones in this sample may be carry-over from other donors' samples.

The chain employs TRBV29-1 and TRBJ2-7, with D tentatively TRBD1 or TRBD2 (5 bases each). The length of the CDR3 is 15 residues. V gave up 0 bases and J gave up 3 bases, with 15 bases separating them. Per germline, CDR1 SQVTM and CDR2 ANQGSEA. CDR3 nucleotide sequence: TGCAGCGTTGAAGATCGGGCAGGGAGTTACTACGAGCAGTACTTC. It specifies CSVEDRAGSYYEQYF.

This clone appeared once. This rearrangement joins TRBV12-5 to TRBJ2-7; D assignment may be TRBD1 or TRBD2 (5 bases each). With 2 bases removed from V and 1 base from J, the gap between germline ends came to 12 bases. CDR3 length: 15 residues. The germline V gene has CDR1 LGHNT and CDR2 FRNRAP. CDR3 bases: TGTGCTAGTGGTTTGAGAAGTGGGGGATCCTACGAGCAGTACTTC. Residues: CASGLRSGGSYEQYF.

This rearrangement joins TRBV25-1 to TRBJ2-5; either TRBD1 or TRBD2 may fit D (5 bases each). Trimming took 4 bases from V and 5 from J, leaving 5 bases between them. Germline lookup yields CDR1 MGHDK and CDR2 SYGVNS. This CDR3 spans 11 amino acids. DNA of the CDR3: TGTGCCAGCAGTGGGGGGGAGACCCAGTACTTC. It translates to CASSGGETQYF.

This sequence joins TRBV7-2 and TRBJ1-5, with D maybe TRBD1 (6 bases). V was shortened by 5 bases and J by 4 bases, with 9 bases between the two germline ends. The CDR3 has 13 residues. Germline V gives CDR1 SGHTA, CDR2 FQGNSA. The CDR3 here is CASSPGENQPQHF. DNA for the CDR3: TGTGCCAGCAGCCCAGGGGAAAATCAGCCCCAGCATTTT.

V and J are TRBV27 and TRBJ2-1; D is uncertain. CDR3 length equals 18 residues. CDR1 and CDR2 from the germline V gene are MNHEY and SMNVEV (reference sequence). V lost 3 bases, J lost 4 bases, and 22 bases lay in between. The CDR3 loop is CASSFDLAGHGEYNEQFF. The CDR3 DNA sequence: TGTGCCAGCAGTTTCGATCTGGCAGGCCATGGGGAATACAATGAGCAGTTCTTC.

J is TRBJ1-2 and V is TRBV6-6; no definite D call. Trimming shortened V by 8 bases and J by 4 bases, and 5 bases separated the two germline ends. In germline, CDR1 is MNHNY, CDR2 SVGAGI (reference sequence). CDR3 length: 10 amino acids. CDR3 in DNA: TGTGCCAGCGGCACCTATGGCTACACCTTC. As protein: CASGTYGYTF.

DNA for the CDR3: TGTGCCAGCAGCTTGGTCCCGGTGTACTACGAGCAGTACTTC. It yields the protein CASSLVPVYYEQYF. The genes are TRBV5-5 and TRBJ2-7; no firm D call. Per germline, CDR1 SGHKS and CDR2 YYEKEE (reference sequence). The CDR3 length is 14 residues. The germline V and J ends were trimmed by 0 bases and 3 bases, with 10 bases remaining between them.

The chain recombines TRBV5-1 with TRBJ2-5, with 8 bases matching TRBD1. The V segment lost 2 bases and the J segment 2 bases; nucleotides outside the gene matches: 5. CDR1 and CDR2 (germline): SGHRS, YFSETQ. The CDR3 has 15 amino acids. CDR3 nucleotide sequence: TGCGCCAGCAGCTTCGCAGGGGGCCTACAAGAGACCCAGTACTTC. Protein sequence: CASSFAGGLQETQYF.

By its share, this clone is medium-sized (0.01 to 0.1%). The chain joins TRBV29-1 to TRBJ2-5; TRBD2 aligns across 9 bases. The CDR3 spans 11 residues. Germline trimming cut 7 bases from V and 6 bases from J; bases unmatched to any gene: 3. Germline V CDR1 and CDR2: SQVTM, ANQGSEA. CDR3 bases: TGCAGCGCGCGGGAGGGGCAGACCCAGTACTTC. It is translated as CSAREGQTQYF.

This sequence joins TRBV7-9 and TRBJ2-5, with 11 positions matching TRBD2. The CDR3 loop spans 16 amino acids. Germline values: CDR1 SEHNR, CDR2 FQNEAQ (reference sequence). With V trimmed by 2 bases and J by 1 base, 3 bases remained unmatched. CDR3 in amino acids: CASSLIAGGPQETQYF. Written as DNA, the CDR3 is TGTGCCAGCAGCTTAATAGCGGGGGGGCCCCAAGAGACCCAGTACTTC.

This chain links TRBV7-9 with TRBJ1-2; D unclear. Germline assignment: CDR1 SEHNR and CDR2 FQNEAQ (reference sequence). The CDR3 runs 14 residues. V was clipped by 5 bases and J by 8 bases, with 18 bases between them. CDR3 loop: CASSQISYMSGYTF. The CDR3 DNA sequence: TGTGCCAGCAGCCAGATTTCCTACATGAGCGGCTACACCTTC. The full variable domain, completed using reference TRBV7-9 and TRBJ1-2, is DTGVSQNPRHKITKRGQNVTFRCDPISEHNRLYWYRQTLGQGPEFLTYFQNEAQLEKSRLLSDRFSAERPKGSFSTLEIQRTEQGDSAMYLCASSQISYMSGYTFGSGTRLTVV.

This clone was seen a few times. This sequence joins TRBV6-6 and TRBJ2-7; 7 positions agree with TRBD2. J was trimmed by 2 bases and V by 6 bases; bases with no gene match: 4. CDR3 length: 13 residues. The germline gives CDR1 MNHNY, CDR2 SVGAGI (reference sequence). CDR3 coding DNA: TGTGCCAGCAGAAGAAGCGGGACCTACGAGCAGTACTTC. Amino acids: CASRRSGTYEQYF.

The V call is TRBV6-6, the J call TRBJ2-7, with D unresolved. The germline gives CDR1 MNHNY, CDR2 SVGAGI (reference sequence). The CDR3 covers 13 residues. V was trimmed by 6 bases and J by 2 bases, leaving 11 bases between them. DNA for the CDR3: TGTGCCAGCAGCCACGGGCTGACCTACGAGCAGTACTTC. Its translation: CASSHGLTYEQYF.

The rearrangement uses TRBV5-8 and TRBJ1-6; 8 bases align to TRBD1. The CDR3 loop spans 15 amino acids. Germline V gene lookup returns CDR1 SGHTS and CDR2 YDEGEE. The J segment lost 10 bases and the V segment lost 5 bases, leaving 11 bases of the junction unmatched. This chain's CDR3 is CASRMQTGVGSPLHF. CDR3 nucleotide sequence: TGTGCCAGCAGGATGCAGACAGGGGTGGGCTCACCCCTCCACTTT.

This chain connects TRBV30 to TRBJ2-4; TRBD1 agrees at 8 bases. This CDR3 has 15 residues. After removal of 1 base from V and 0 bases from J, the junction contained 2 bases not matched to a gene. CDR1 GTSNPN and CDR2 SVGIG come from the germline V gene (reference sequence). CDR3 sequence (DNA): TGTGCCTGGAGTGGGGACAGGATAGCCAAAAACATTCAGTACTTC. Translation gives CAWSGDRIAKNIQYF.

The CDR3 loop is CASSPWGFGTDTQYF. The CDR3 region has the DNA TGCGCCAGCAGCCCATGGGGGTTCGGCACAGATACGCAGTATTTT. V usage is TRBV5-1 and J usage is TRBJ2-3; D is perhaps TRBD1 or TRBD2 (5 bases each). The CDR3 is 15 amino acids. Germline V gives CDR1 SGHRS, CDR2 YFSETQ. With 4 bases removed from V and 1 base from J, the gap between germline ends came to 13 bases. Variable domain in full (rest from reference TRBV5-1 and TRBJ2-3): KAGVTQTPRYLIKTRGQQVTLSCSPISGHRSVSWYQQTPGQGLQFLFEYFSETQRNKGNFPGRFSGRQFSNSRSEMNVSTLELGDSALYLCASSPWGFGTDTQYFGPGTRLTVL.

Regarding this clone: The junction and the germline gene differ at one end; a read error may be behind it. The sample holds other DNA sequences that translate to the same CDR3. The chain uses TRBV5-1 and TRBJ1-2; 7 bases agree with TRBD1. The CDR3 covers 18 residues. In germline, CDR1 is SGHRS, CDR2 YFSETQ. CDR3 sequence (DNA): TGCGCCAGCAGCTTAGCGAAAAGGACAGGAGACACTAACTATGGCTACACCTTT. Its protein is CASSLAKRTGDTNYGYTF.

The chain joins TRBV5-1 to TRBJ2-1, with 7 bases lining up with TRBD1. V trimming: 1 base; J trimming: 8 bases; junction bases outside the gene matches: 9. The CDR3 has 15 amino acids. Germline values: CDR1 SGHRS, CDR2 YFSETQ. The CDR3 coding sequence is TGCGCCAGCAGCTTGAGCAGGGGGATCTGGGATGAGCAGTTCTTC. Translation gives CASSLSRGIWDEQFF.

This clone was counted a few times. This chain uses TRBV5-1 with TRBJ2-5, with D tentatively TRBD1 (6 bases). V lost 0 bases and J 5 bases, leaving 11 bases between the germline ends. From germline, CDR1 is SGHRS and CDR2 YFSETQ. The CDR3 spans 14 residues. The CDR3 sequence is CASSLVGGKETQYF. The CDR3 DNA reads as TGCGCCAGCAGCTTGGTAGGGGGAAAGGAGACCCAGTACTTC.

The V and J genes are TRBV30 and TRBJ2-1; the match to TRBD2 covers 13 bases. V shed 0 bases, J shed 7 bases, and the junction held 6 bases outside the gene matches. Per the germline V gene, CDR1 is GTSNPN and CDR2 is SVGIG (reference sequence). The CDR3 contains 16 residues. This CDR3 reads CAWSVRGTSGMNEQFF. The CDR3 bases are TGTGCCTGGAGTGTACGGGGGACTAGCGGGATGAATGAGCAGTTCTTC.

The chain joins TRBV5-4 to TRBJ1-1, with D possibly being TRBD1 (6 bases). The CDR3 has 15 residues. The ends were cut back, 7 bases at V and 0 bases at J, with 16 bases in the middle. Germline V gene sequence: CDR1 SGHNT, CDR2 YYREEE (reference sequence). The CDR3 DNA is TGTGCCAGCGAGGGCCCGGGGACATTGAACACTGAAGCTTTCTTT. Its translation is CASEGPGTLNTEAFF.